This T cell receptor (beta chain) was identified in a study of shared clonotypes between healthy human individuals. Study as a whole: CD4 naive cells filled three plates per donor, CD4 memory three, CD8 naive two and CD8 memory one. General study points: Generation probabilities were higher for clonotypes shared across all four sorted-subset donors than for unshared ones.

With respect to this clone: Antigen: not known.

Here immunoSEQ multiplex PCR was the method, and the copy in TCRdb shows in-frame clones only, minus some. Found here are roughly 1 million clones, about four fifths of them singletons; the top ten hold about 0.52%. V was trimmed by 6 bases and J by 2 bases, leaving 13 bases between them. From germline, CDR1 is MNHEY and CDR2 SVGAGI. This CDR3 region has 15 residues. This receptor was obtained from a man younger than 35 in good health. Some clones in this sample may be carry-over from other donors' samples. Sequencing was done on a sample of memory CD4+ T cells from PBMCs. Subset of the sample: CD45RA-negative fraction. J is TRBJ2-2 and V is TRBV6-5; D remains ambiguous. CDR3 in DNA: TGTGCCAGCAGCGACCGGGCCGTCAACACCGGGGAGCTGTTTTTT. Translating gives CASSDRAVNTGELFF.